The present T cell receptor beta chain was sequenced within a study of cytomegalovirus exposure and HLA in healthy donors. The CDR3 covers 15 residues. Germline V gene lookup returns CDR1 MNHNS and CDR2 SASEGT. Trimming shortened V by 2 bases and J by 0 bases, and 9 bases separated the two germline ends. The study ran its PCR with 60 Vbeta and 13 Jbeta primers. The assay was immunoSEQ multiplex PCR, and TCRdb's table has in-frame clones only and misses some. The sample lists around 100,000 clones; about 80% were seen once. The rearrangement links TRBV6-1 to TRBJ2-3; D is unclear. This clonotype was sampled from a man aged 55-75 years in good health and CMV-seropositive. Sequenced input: PBMCs. CDR3 sequence reads: CASSEFPTSTDTQYF. CDR3 in DNA: TGTGCCAGCAGTGAATTTCCTACTAGCACAGATACGCAGTATTTT.